The clone carrying this T cell receptor (beta chain) occurred once. This specimen comes from a study of shared T cell receptors in the human thymus. The length of the CDR3 is 16 residues. Germline V gene lookup returns CDR1 LNHDA and CDR2 SQIVND (reference sequence). The V end was cut by 7 bases, the J end by 4 bases, with 22 bases between. Data came from immunoSEQ multiplex PCR; TCRdb stores just in-frame clones and leaves some out. Of 450,000 to 650,000 clones listed, around 78% were seen once; the top ten hold approximately 0.013%. These data were also reused for a study on human thymus T cells. That study adds: Thymus pieces cut out during corrective heart surgery were the tissue that was used.

The chain joins TRBV19 to TRBJ1-2; possible D gene TRBD1, 6 bases. Sequencing used thymocytes. The TCR sequence derives from a boy under three years old with a congenital heart defect. The chain's CDR3 is CASMKGEQGQLYGYTF. As DNA, the CDR3 is TGTGCCAGTATGAAGGGAGAACAGGGACAACTCTATGGCTACACCTTC.